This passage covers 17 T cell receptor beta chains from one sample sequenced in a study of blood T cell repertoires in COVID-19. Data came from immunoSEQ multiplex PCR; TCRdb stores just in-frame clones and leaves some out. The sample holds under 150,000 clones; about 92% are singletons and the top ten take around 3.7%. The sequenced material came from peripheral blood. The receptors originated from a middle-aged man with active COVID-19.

The CDR3 sequence: CASSPITSGRTGELFF. For the CDR3, the DNA is TGCGCCAGCAGCCCCATCACTAGCGGGAGGACCGGGGAGCTGTTTTTT. This rearrangement joins TRBV5-1 to TRBJ2-2; 12 bases fit TRBD2. Germline V gene data show CDR1 as SGHRS and CDR2 as YFSETQ. CDR3 length: 16 amino acids. Unmatched junction bases numbered 6, after V lost 4 bases and J lost 5 bases.

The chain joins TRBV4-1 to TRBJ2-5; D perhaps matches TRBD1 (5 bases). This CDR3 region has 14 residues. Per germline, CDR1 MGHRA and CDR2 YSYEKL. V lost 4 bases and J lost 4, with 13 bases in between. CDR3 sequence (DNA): TGCGCCAGCAGCCTCCCGGCAAGGGGAGAGACCCAGTACTTC. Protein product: CASSLPARGETQYF.

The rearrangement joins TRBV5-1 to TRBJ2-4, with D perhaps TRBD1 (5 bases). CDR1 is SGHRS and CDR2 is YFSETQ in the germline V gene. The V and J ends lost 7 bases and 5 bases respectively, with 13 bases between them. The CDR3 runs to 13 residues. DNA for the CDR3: TGCGCCAGCTACTCAACACAGGAAAACATTCAGTACTTC. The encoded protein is CASYSTQENIQYF. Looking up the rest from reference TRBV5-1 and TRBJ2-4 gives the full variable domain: KAGVTQTPRYLIKTRGQQVTLSCSPISGHRSVSWYQQTPGQGLQFLFEYFSETQRNKGNFPGRFSGRQFSNSRSEMNVSTLELGDSALYLCASYSTQENIQYFGAGTRLSVL.

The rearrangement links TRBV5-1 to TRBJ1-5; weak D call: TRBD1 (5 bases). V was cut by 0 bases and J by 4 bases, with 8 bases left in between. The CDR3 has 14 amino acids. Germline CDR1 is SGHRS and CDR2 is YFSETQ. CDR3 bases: TGCGCCAGCAGCTTGGCCGGGGGAAATCAGCCCCAGCATTTT. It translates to CASSLAGGNQPQHF.

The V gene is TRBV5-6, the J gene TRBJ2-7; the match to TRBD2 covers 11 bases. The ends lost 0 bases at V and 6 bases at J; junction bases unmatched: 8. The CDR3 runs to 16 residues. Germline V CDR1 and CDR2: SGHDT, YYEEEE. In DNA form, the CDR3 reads TGTGCCAGCAGCTTGGTTAGCGGGAGGGCCAGAGGCGAGCAGTACGTC. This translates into CASSLVSGRARGEQYV.

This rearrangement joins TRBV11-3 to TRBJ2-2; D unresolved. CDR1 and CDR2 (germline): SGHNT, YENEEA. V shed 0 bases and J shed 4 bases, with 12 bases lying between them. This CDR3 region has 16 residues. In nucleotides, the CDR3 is TGTGCCAGCAGCTTAGATCCGGGTCTCTTCACCGGGGAGCTGTTTTTT. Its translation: CASSLDPGLFTGELFF.

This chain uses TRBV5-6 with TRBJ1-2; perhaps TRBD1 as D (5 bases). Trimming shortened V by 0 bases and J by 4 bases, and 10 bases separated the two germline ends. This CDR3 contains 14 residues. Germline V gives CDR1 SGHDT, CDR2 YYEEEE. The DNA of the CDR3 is TGTGCCAGCAGCTTGGGTCAGGGATCCTATGGCTACACCTTC. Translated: CASSLGQGSYGYTF.

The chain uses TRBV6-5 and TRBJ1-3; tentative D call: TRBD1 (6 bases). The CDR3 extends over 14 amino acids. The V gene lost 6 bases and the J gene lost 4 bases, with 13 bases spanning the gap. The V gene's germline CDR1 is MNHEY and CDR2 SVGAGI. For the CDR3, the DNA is TGTGCCAGCAGAGCAGGGGAAAGAGGAAACACCATATATTTT. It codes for CASRAGERGNTIYF.

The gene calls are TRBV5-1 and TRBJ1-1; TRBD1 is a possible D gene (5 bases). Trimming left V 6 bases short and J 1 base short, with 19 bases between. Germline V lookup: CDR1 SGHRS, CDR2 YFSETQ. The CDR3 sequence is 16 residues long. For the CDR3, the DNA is TGCGCCAGCACCCTGGGGGGGTTGGGACGGAACACTGAAGCTTTCTTT. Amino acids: CASTLGGLGRNTEAFF.

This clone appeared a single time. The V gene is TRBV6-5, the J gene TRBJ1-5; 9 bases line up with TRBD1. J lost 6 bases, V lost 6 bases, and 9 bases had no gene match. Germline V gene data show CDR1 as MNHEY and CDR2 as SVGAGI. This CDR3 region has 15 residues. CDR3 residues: CASRRTGVATQPQHF. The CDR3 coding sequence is TGTGCCAGCAGAAGGACAGGGGTCGCAACTCAGCCCCAGCATTTT.

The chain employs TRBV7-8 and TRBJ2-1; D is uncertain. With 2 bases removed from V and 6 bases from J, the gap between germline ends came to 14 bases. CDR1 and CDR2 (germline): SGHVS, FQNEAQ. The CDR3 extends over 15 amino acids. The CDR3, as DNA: TGTGCCAGCAGCTTATTAGTATCTCCCACCAATGAGCAGTTCTTC. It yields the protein CASSLLVSPTNEQFF.

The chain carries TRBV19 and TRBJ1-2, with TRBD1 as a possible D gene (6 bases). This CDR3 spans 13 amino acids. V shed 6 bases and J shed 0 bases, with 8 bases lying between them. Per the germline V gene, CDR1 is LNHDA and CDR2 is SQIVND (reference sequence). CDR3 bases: TGTGCCAGTAGGGACAGTACTAACTATGGCTACACCTTC. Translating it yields CASRDSTNYGYTF.

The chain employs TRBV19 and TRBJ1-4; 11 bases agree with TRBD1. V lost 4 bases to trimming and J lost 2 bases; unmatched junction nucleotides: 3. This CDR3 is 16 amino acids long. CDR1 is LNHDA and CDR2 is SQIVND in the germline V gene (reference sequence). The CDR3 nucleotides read TGTGCCAGTAGTAGGGACAGGGGGACGACTAATGAAAAACTGTTTTTT. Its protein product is CASSRDRGTTNEKLFF.

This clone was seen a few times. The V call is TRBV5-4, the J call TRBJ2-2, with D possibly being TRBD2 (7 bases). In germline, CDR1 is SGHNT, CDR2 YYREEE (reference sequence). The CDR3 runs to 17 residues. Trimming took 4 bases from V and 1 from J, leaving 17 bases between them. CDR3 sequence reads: CASSPKGGLLNTGELFF. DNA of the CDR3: TGTGCCAGCAGCCCAAAAGGGGGACTACTGAACACCGGGGAGCTGTTTTTT.

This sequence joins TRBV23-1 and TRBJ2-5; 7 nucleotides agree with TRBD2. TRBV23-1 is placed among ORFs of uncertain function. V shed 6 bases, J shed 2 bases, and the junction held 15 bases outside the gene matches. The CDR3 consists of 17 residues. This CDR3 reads CASSPSSGEGLQETQYF. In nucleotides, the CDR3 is TGCGCCAGCAGCCCATCCTCGGGGGAGGGCCTACAAGAGACCCAGTACTTC.

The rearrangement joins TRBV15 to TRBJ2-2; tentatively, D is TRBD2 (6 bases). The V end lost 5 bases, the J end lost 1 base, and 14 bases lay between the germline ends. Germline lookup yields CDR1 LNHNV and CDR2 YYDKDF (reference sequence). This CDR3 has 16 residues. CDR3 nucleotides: TGTGCCACCAGCGGCGGATCGGGAGTGAACACCGGGGAGCTGTTTTTT. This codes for CATSGGSGVNTGELFF.

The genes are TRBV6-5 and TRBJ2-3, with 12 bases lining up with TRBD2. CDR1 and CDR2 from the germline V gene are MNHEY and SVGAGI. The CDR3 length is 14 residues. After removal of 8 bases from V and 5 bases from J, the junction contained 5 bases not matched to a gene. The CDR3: CASAPGLAGDTQYF. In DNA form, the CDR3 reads TGTGCCAGCGCTCCGGGACTAGCGGGAGATACGCAGTATTTT.